This T cell receptor (beta chain) was obtained from a study of graft-versus-host responses after intestinal transplantation. As to this clone: Its cognate antigen is unknown.

The method was immunoSEQ multiplex PCR; TCRdb's version includes in-frame clones alone and lacks a portion of them. This repertoire shows about 92,000 clones, around nine tenths found once; its top ten account for roughly 5.6%. The source of this sequence is a human donor who received an intestinal transplant. The sequences come from unstimulated CD8+ T cells sorted from spleen or lymph node cells, collected before intestinal transplant.

This chain's CDR3 is CASRTQGGWDTEAFF. The CDR3 DNA follows: TGTGCCAGCAGGACACAGGGGGGATGGGACACTGAAGCTTTCTTT. The gene calls are TRBV5-6 and TRBJ1-1; 8 bases agree with TRBD1. In germline, CDR1 is SGHDT, CDR2 YYEEEE. J gave up 3 bases and V 5 bases, and 9 bases lay outside the gene matches. This CDR3 spans 15 amino acids.